A single sample is the source of the 22 T cell receptor beta chains below, sequenced in a study of CXCR3-negative and CXCR3-positive naive CD8 T cells. With UMI labels, 5' RACE was used to prepare the TRB cDNA libraries. TCRdb reprocessed the 5' RACE reads; each CDR3 protein has one entry and no DNA is given. The repertoire table contains 100,000 to 150,000 distinct CDR3 sequences. The specimen sequenced was naive CXCR3- CD8+ T cells from blood. Stated subset: CD45RO-CCR7+CD27+CD95- naive CD8+ T cells lacking CXCR3 (TNR3-). The receptor source for this set is a human donor in good health. Some clones in this sample may be carry-over from other donors' samples.

The chain employs TRBV3-1 and TRBJ2-5; TCRdb lists TRBD2, though no DNA is available to test this call. CDR1 is LGHDT and CDR2 is YNNKEL in the germline V gene (reference sequence). There are 17 residues in the CDR3. The CDR3 loop is CASSLYHGGRADETQYF.

The gene calls are TRBV7-9 and TRBJ2-1; TCRdb's D call of TRBD2 is untestable without DNA. Germline assignment: CDR1 SEHNR and CDR2 FQNEAQ (reference sequence). The CDR3 covers 19 residues. CDR3 residues: CASASFLAGGSSSYNEQFF.

This chain connects TRBV25-1 to TRBJ2-7; TCRdb's D call, TRBD2, is unchecked because there is no DNA. Germline V lookup: CDR1 MGHDK, CDR2 SYGVNS. The CDR3 loop spans 17 amino acids. The CDR3 sequence is CASSGASGGRKPYEQYF.

J is TRBJ2-7 and V is TRBV28; TCRdb's D gene call, TRBD1, goes unchecked for lack of DNA. CDR1 MDHEN and CDR2 SYDVKM come from the germline V gene. The CDR3 consists of 17 residues. The CDR3 spells CASSLSTTGLIFYEQYF.

This chain uses TRBV5-1 with TRBJ2-7; TCRdb designates TRBD1, a call that cannot be tested without DNA. Germline V gene lookup returns CDR1 SGHRS and CDR2 YFSETQ. There are 15 residues in the CDR3. The CDR3 protein is CASSYGTGGIYEQYF.

This chain links TRBV27 with TRBJ2-5; TCRdb lists TRBD2, though no DNA is available to test this call. The CDR3 consists of 17 residues. Germline CDR1 and CDR2: MNHEY and SMNVEV (reference sequence). The CDR3 sequence: CASSLWGIAVKQETQYF.

V usage is TRBV15 and J usage is TRBJ1-2. Germline CDR1 reads LNHNV; CDR2 reads YYDKDF (reference sequence). The CDR3 spans 16 residues. This chain's CDR3 is CATSRDGQSANYGYTF.

The chain uses TRBV3-1 and TRBJ1-2; checking the TCRdb D call of TRBD1 is not possible without DNA. CDR3 size: 14 residues. Germline V lookup: CDR1 LGHDT, CDR2 YNNKEL (reference sequence). The CDR3: CASSQAGVGYGYTF. The full variable domain, completed using reference TRBV3-1 and TRBJ1-2, is DTAVSQTPKYLVTQMGNDKSIKCEQNLGHDTMYWYKQDSKKFLKIMFSYNNKELIINETVPNRFSPKSPDKAHLNLHINSLELGDSAVYFCASSQAGVGYGYTFGSGTRLTVV.

This chain joins TRBV16 and TRBJ2-1; TCRdb outputs TRBD2, but without DNA this stays unchecked. CDR1 is KGHSY, CDR2 FQNENV, per germline. CDR3 size: 15 residues. CDR3 sequence: CASSQSSGYYNEQFF.

The chain joins TRBV4-1 to TRBJ2-7. This CDR3 spans 15 amino acids. Germline values: CDR1 MGHRA, CDR2 YSYEKL. CDR3 residues: CASSQVVEGSYEQYF.

The rearrangement uses TRBV3-1 and TRBJ2-2; TCRdb outputs TRBD2, but without DNA this stays unchecked. Looked up from germline, CDR1 is LGHDT and CDR2 is YNNKEL (reference sequence). CDR3 length equals 15 residues. This chain's CDR3 is CASSLDSAGSGELFF.

The J gene is TRBJ2-1, the V gene TRBV5-4; TCRdb names TRBD2, which stays unverified in the absence of DNA. Germline CDR1 and CDR2: SGHNT and YYREEE (reference sequence). CDR3 length: 15 amino acids. CDR3 protein: CASSLGPSGGNEQFF.

The chain uses TRBV28 and TRBJ2-3; TCRdb outputs TRBD1, but without DNA this stays unchecked. This CDR3 spans 16 amino acids. Looked up from germline, CDR1 is MDHEN and CDR2 is SYDVKM. The CDR3 spells CASSTRTGFSTDTQYF.

The chain recombines TRBV25-1 with TRBJ2-4; with no DNA, the TCRdb D assignment of TRBD2 cannot be verified. The CDR3 is 19 residues long. Germline V gives CDR1 MGHDK, CDR2 SYGVNS. The CDR3 sequence: CASSEYTLTRGAYGNIQYF. Complete variable domain (other parts from reference TRBV25-1 and TRBJ2-4): EADIYQTPRYLVIGTGKKITLECSQTMGHDKMYWYQQDPGMELHLIHYSYGVNSTEKGDLSSESTVSRIRTEHFPLTLESARPSHTSQYLCASSEYTLTRGAYGNIQYFGAGTRLSVL.

J is TRBJ2-1 and V is TRBV3-1. The CDR3 length is 15 residues. Germline loops: CDR1 LGHDT, CDR2 YNNKEL (reference sequence). CDR3 loop: CASSQDSLLDNEQFF.

The chain is built from TRBV5-1 and TRBJ1-2; TCRdb reports TRBD1, a call that lacks DNA to check it against. The CDR3 is made up of 14 amino acids. The germline gives CDR1 SGHRS, CDR2 YFSETQ. The CDR3 sequence: CASSLAGQGDGYTF.

The genes are TRBV7-4 and TRBJ1-5; the TCRdb call, TRBD1, lacks DNA for checking. The CDR3 totals 19 residues. The V gene's germline CDR1 is SGHVT and CDR2 SQSDAQ. The CDR3 here is CASSLEGNSQGAPNQPQHF.

The CDR3 here is CASSYRTSGRMWETQYF. This sequence joins TRBV28 and TRBJ2-5; TCRdb's D call of TRBD2 is untestable without DNA. In germline, CDR1 is MDHEN, CDR2 SYDVKM. The CDR3 has 17 residues.

This rearrangement joins TRBV19 to TRBJ2-1; TCRdb's D call, TRBD1, is unchecked because there is no DNA. Germline V CDR1 and CDR2: LNHDA, SQIVND (reference sequence). This CDR3 has 13 residues. The CDR3 protein is CASSPAEDNEQFF.

The V gene is TRBV4-3, the J gene TRBJ1-4. The CDR3 runs to 16 residues. Germline V lookup: CDR1 LGHNA, CDR2 YSLEER. The CDR3 is CASSQGSWRDNEKLFF.

The chain employs TRBV6-2 or TRBV6-3 and TRBJ2-1; absent DNA, TCRdb's TRBD2 call cannot be checked. The germline V gene has CDR1 MNHEY and CDR2 SVGEGT. The CDR3 sequence is 17 residues long. The CDR3 loop reads CASSSLAGPHPQETQYF.

The chain links TRBV24-1 to TRBJ2-1; TCRdb's D call, TRBD1, is unchecked because there is no DNA. The CDR3 is 16 residues long. The germline CDR1 and CDR2 sequences are KGHDR and SFDVKD. The CDR3 region is CATSDQTRGTYNEQFF.